The 17 T cell receptor beta chains below come from one sample, sequenced in a study of blood T cell repertoires in COVID-19. Some clones are missing from TCRdb's copy, which holds only in-frame ones; the method was immunoSEQ multiplex PCR. The table shows a few hundred thousand clones, with around 87% occurring only once. What was sequenced was peripheral blood. Receptors originate from a woman aged 25 to 39 with COVID-19, enrolled during active disease.

This clone was picked up a small number of times. The genes are TRBV6-1 and TRBJ2-7, with 7 nucleotides matching TRBD1. The CDR3 is made up of 13 amino acids. The germline V gene encodes CDR1 MNHNS and CDR2 SASEGT. Trimming cost V 3 bases and J 7 bases; bases outside gene matches: 6. CDR3 DNA: TGTGCCAGCAGTGAGGTGACAGGGAGTGAGCAGTACTTC. Protein sequence: CASSEVTGSEQYF.

This rearrangement joins TRBV7-2 to TRBJ1-5; D is possibly TRBD1 (6 bases). The CDR3 is 14 residues long. Germline loops: CDR1 SGHTA, CDR2 FQGNSA. Between the trimmed V and J ends, which lost 8 bases and 3 bases, there was a span of 14 bases. The CDR3 DNA is TGTGCCAGCGGCGCCGGGGGGCCCAATCAGCCCCAGCATTTT. Encoded protein: CASGAGGPNQPQHF.

The chain is built from TRBV9 and TRBJ2-7, with 10 bases that match TRBD1. CDR1 is SGDLS, CDR2 YYNGEE, per germline. This CDR3 has 19 amino acids. V lost 3 bases and J lost 1; bases outside the gene matches: 16. CDR3 amino acids: CASSERGGVGQGRSYEQYF. CDR3 in DNA: TGTGCCAGCAGCGAAAGAGGGGGCGTGGGACAGGGGAGGTCCTACGAGCAGTACTTC.

The chain couples TRBV6-5 to TRBJ2-7; TRBD2 might be the D (6 bases). V lost 0 bases, J lost 3 bases, and 15 bases lay in between. Germline CDR1 reads MNHEY; CDR2 reads SVGAGI. This CDR3 is 16 amino acids long. DNA of the CDR3: TGTGCCAGCAGTTACTCGTTCGGGACTGCTGACTACGAGCAGTACTTC. It translates to CASSYSFGTADYEQYF.

CDR3 bases: TGTGCCAGCAGCGGAACAGGGGACTCCTACAATGAGCAGTTCTTC. Protein product: CASSGTGDSYNEQFF. The chain joins TRBV9 to TRBJ2-1; 7 bases match TRBD1. With V trimmed by 3 bases and J by 0 bases, 3 bases remained unmatched. This CDR3 spans 15 amino acids. CDR1 and CDR2 (germline): SGDLS, YYNGEE.

The chain combines TRBV7-2 with TRBJ2-5; D not resolved. With 1 base removed from V and 2 bases from J, the gap between germline ends came to 11 bases. CDR3 length: 15 amino acids. CDR1 and CDR2 (germline): SGHTA, FQGNSA. CDR3 bases: TGTGCCAGCAGCTTAGTGGCAGGTCAACAAGAGACCCAGTACTTC. Translated, it gives CASSLVAGQQETQYF.

J is TRBJ2-3 and V is TRBV19, with 7 positions matching TRBD2. This CDR3 contains 16 residues. The germline V gene has CDR1 LNHDA and CDR2 SQIVND (reference sequence). The V gene end was trimmed by 6 bases and the J gene end by 4 bases; junction bases not matched to a gene: 13. CDR3 bases: TGTGCCAGTAGCCGCAACCGGCGGGAGAGGGCAGATACGCAGTATTTT. Amino acid sequence: CASSRNRRERADTQYF.

This sequence joins TRBV5-1 and TRBJ1-1; 9 bases are shared with TRBD1. Germline loops: CDR1 SGHRS, CDR2 YFSETQ. This CDR3 contains 14 residues. Trimming cost V 4 bases and J 3 bases; bases outside gene matches: 4. CDR3 DNA sequence: TGCGCCAGCAGCCAACGGACAGGGGACACTGAAGCTTTCTTT. It is translated as CASSQRTGDTEAFF.

The chain couples TRBV4-1 to TRBJ2-7; a possible D gene is TRBD1 (6 bases). Trimming shortened V by 1 base and J by 2 bases, and 12 bases separated the two germline ends. The CDR3 contains 15 residues. Germline CDR1 reads MGHRA; CDR2 reads YSYEKL. The CDR3 coding sequence is TGCGCCAGCAGCCAAGCCGGACAGTTACCCTACGAGCAGTACTTC. This codes for CASSQAGQLPYEQYF.

The chain combines TRBV7-8 with TRBJ2-2; 10 bases align to TRBD2. The V gene's germline CDR1 is SGHVS and CDR2 FQNEAQ. The V and J ends lost 4 bases and 6 bases, in that order; junction bases with no gene match: 11. The CDR3 is 17 residues long. The CDR3 DNA is TGTGCCAGCAGCTCTCTGACTAGCGGGTTTATCTCCGGGGAGCTGTTTTTT. Residues: CASSSLTSGFISGELFF.

V usage is TRBV20-1 and J usage is TRBJ1-2; D is undetermined. CDR1 is DFQATT and CDR2 is SNEGSKA in the germline V gene (reference sequence). With 8 bases removed from V and 0 bases from J, the gap between germline ends came to 7 bases. This CDR3 region has 11 residues. CDR3 sequence reads: CSYSTNYGYTF. The CDR3 DNA reads TGCAGTTACAGCACTAACTATGGCTACACCTTC.

The V call is TRBV6-5, the J call TRBJ1-5; weak D call: TRBD1 (6 bases). The CDR3 is made up of 14 amino acids. With 4 bases removed from V and 5 bases from J, the gap between germline ends came to 12 bases. The germline V gene has CDR1 MNHEY and CDR2 SVGAGI. The CDR3 protein is CASSFRGSDQPQHF. In nucleotides, the CDR3 is TGTGCCAGCAGTTTCAGGGGATCAGATCAGCCCCAGCATTTT.

This chain connects TRBV19 to TRBJ1-1; TRBD1 matches at 9 bases. The ends lost 5 bases at V and 3 bases at J; junction bases unmatched: 4. Germline V gives CDR1 LNHDA, CDR2 SQIVND (reference sequence). This CDR3 spans 14 amino acids. CDR3 nucleotide sequence: TGTGCCAGTAGTCCCCGGGACAGGGACACTGAAGCTTTCTTT. It specifies CASSPRDRDTEAFF.

The chain has TRBV7-3 and TRBJ2-2, with D uncertain. Germline values: CDR1 SGHTA, CDR2 FQGTGA. V lost 2 bases, J lost 1 base, and 5 bases lay in between. The CDR3 covers 14 residues. The CDR3 reads CASSLVMNTGELFF. The DNA for the CDR3 is TGTGCCAGCAGCTTAGTAATGAACACCGGGGAGCTGTTTTTT.

The V and J genes are TRBV10-3 and TRBJ1-1, with D possibly being TRBD1 (6 bases). The germline V gene has CDR1 ENHRY and CDR2 SYGVKD. The CDR3 runs to 14 residues. Deletions cut 0 bases from V and 4 bases from J, with 9 bases between. The CDR3: CAISESARGTEAFF. The CDR3 DNA reads TGTGCCATCAGTGAGTCGGCCAGGGGCACTGAAGCTTTCTTT.

This chain links TRBV19 with TRBJ2-5; 7 nucleotides align to TRBD2. This CDR3 region has 13 residues. The V gene's germline CDR1 is LNHDA and CDR2 SQIVND (reference sequence). V dropped 6 bases and J dropped 2; count of bases not matched to a gene: 3. The CDR3 sequence: CASSGRRQETQYF. CDR3 bases: TGTGCCAGTAGCGGGAGGCGACAAGAGACCCAGTACTTC. Variable domain in full (rest from reference TRBV19 and TRBJ2-5): DGGITQSPKYLFRKEGQNVTLSCEQNLNHDAMYWYRQDPGQGLRLIYYSQIVNDFQKGDIAEGYSVSREKKESFPLTVTSAQKNPTAFYLCASSGRRQETQYFGPGTRLLVL.

This clone has only a few counts. The chain carries TRBV24-1 and TRBJ1-2; D possibly corresponds to TRBD1 (5 bases). This CDR3 is 13 amino acids long. Germline CDR1 reads KGHDR; CDR2 reads SFDVKD. Trimming cost V 4 bases and J 4 bases, with 9 bases left between them. CDR3 sequence reads: CATSEGHGYGYTF. The CDR3 DNA follows: TGTGCCACCAGTGAAGGACACGGCTATGGCTACACCTTC.